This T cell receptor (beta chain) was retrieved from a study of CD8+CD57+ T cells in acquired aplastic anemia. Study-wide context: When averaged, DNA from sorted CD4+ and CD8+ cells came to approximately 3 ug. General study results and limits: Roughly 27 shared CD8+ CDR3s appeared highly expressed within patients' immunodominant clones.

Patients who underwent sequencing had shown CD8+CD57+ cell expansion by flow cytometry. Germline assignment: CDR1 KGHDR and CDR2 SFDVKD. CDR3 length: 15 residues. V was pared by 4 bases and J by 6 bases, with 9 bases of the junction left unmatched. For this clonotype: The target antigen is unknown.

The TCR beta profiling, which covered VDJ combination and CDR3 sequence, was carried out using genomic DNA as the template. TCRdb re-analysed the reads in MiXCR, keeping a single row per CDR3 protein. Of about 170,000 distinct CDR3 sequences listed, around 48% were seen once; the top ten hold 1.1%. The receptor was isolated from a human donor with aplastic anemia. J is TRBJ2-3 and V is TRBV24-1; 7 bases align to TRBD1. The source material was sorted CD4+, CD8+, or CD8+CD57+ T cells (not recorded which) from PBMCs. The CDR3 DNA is TGTGCCACCAGTGACACCGAACAGGGGTACGATACGCAGTATTTT. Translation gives CATSDTEQGYDTQYF.